A single sample gave rise to the 32 T cell receptor beta chains below, sequenced in a study of blood T cell repertoires in COVID-19. The protocol was immunoSEQ multiplex PCR, while the TCRdb copy is restricted to in-frame clones and leaves out a portion. The data contain about 170,000 clones, about four fifths of them singletons. The sample comprised peripheral blood. The receptors shown here come from a human donor with acute or convalescent COVID-19. The donor label of this sample is uncertain.

This clone appeared a single time. Being one base from a much bigger clone, this may be a read error. This rearrangement joins TRBV7-2 to TRBJ1-3; D is unclear. The V end was cut by 4 bases, the J end by 4 bases, with 5 bases between. CDR1 and CDR2 from the germline V gene are SGHTA and FQGNSA. There are 12 residues in the CDR3. CDR3 sequence: CASSSTGNTIYF. The CDR3 DNA reads as TGTGCCAGCAGCTCAACAGGAAACACCATATATTTT. The full variable domain, with the rest looked up from reference TRBV7-2 and TRBJ1-3, is GAGVSQSPSNKVTEKGKDVELRCDPISGHTALYWYRQSLGQGLEFLIYFQGNSAPDKSGLPSDRFSAERTGGSVSTLTIQRTQQEDSAVYLCASSSTGNTIYFGEGSWLTVV.

This chain connects TRBV2 to TRBJ2-5; perhaps TRBD1 as D (6 bases). This CDR3 has 13 amino acids. Deletions cut 5 bases from V and 5 bases from J, with 12 bases between. CDR1 is SNHLY and CDR2 is FYNNEI in the germline V gene. CDR3 loop: CASSSQGQETQYF. The CDR3 nucleotides are TGTGCCAGCAGTTCACAGGGCCAGGAGACCCAGTACTTC.

This clone was recorded a few times. Here the CDR3 reads CASHRGRGGYTF. The CDR3, as DNA: TGTGCCAGCCACAGGGGGCGCGGTGGCTACACCTTC. The chain is built from TRBV28 and TRBJ1-2, with 9 positions matching TRBD1. This CDR3 spans 12 amino acids. V shed 8 bases, J shed 7 bases, and the junction held 5 bases outside the gene matches. The germline CDR1 and CDR2 sequences are MDHEN and SYDVKM.

This chain uses TRBV28 with TRBJ2-1; 8 bases match TRBD2. This CDR3 is built from 18 residues. The V gene end was trimmed by 3 bases and the J gene end by 5 bases; junction bases not matched to a gene: 15. Germline V CDR1 and CDR2: MDHEN, SYDVKM. Written as DNA, the CDR3 is TGTGCCAGCAGTTTTCCCAGCGGGAGTTACCCCTACGACAATGAGCAGTTCTTC. It translates to CASSFPSGSYPYDNEQFF.

J is TRBJ1-5 and V is TRBV11-2, with D unresolved. Germline V CDR1 and CDR2: SGHAT, FQNNGV. Trimming left V 5 bases short and J 7 bases short, with 9 bases between. There are 12 residues in the CDR3. This CDR3 reads CASSPKRQPQHF. In DNA form, the CDR3 reads TGTGCCAGCAGCCCCAAGAGGCAGCCCCAGCATTTT.

This clone was observed once. This chain links TRBV6-1 with TRBJ1-3; tentative D call: TRBD1 (5 bases). This CDR3 has 14 amino acids. Germline V gene data show CDR1 as MNHNS and CDR2 as SASEGT. Deletions cut 3 bases from V and 3 bases from J, with 9 bases between. The chain's CDR3 is CASSDPTDGNTIYF. CDR3 sequence (DNA): TGTGCCAGCAGTGATCCGACAGATGGAAACACCATATATTTT.

The chain has TRBV18 and TRBJ2-1, with 9 bases aligning to TRBD1. This CDR3 has 19 amino acids. V lost 4 bases and J lost 4; bases outside the gene matches: 17. In germline, CDR1 is KGHSH, CDR2 LQKENI. DNA of the CDR3: TGTGCCAGCTCACTACAAGAATTAGGGACAGGGTCAGGGTACAATGAGCAGTTCTTC. It translates to CASSLQELGTGSGYNEQFF.

CDR3: CASSPAGGDNSPLHF. CDR3 nucleotide sequence: TGTGCCAGCTCCCCTGCCGGGGGTGATAATTCACCCCTCCACTTT. The chain employs TRBV18 and TRBJ1-6; TRBD1 might be the D (5 bases). V lost 6 bases, J lost 5 bases, and 14 bases lay in between. The CDR3 extends over 15 amino acids. Germline values: CDR1 KGHSH, CDR2 LQKENI.

The V and J genes are TRBV9 and TRBJ1-2; D possibly corresponds to TRBD1 (5 bases). The ends were cut back, 3 bases at V and 0 bases at J, with 12 bases in the middle. Germline CDR1 and CDR2: SGDLS and YYNGEE. CDR3 length: 15 amino acids. The chain's CDR3 is CASSAGQRANYGYTF. The CDR3 DNA reads TGTGCCAGCAGCGCCGGACAAAGAGCTAACTATGGCTACACCTTC.

This clone was seen only a few times. The rearrangement joins TRBV5-1 to TRBJ1-4, with TRBD1 matching over 7 bases. The J segment lost 8 bases and the V segment lost 0 bases, leaving 4 bases of the junction unmatched. Germline V gives CDR1 SGHRS, CDR2 YFSETQ. This CDR3 region has 14 residues. The chain's CDR3 is CASSLADRAEKLFF. In nucleotides, the CDR3 is TGCGCCAGCAGCTTGGCCGACAGGGCAGAAAAACTGTTTTTT. Combining the CDR3 with reference TRBV5-1 and TRBJ1-4 gives the whole variable domain KAGVTQTPRYLIKTRGQQVTLSCSPISGHRSVSWYQQTPGQGLQFLFEYFSETQRNKGNFPGRFSGRQFSNSRSEMNVSTLELGDSALYLCASSLADRAEKLFFGSGTQLSVL.

The chain joins TRBV6-2 or TRBV6-3 to TRBJ2-3, with TRBD2 identical over 11 bases. The trim removed 5 bases at V and 0 bases at J, leaving 4 bases unmatched. Germline V CDR1 and CDR2: MNHEY, SVGEGT. The CDR3 spans 16 residues. The CDR3 region is CASSGGTSGSTDTQYF. CDR3 DNA sequence: TGTGCCAGCAGTGGTGGGACTAGCGGAAGCACAGATACGCAGTATTTT.

This clone appeared a single time. CDR3 DNA: TGCAGTGCGTCAGGGGACGATGGCTACACCTTC. This codes for CSASGDDGYTF. This chain uses TRBV20-1 with TRBJ1-2; a weak D match, TRBD1 (6 bases). The length of the CDR3 is 11 residues. Trimming took 6 bases from V and 6 from J, leaving 11 bases between them. Germline lookup yields CDR1 DFQATT and CDR2 SNEGSKA (reference sequence).

The chain joins TRBV19 to TRBJ1-1; no clear D gene. This CDR3 is built from 13 residues. In germline, CDR1 is LNHDA, CDR2 SQIVND (reference sequence). V was pared by 6 bases and J by 0 bases, with 8 bases between. Written as DNA, the CDR3 is TGTGCCAGTAGGAGTACTGTGAACACTGAAGCTTTCTTT. Translated: CASRSTVNTEAFF. The variable domain in full, completed from reference TRBV19 and TRBJ1-1, reads DGGITQSPKYLFRKEGQNVTLSCEQNLNHDAMYWYRQDPGQGLRLIYYSQIVNDFQKGDIAEGYSVSREKKESFPLTVTSAQKNPTAFYLCASRSTVNTEAFFGQGTRLTVV.

This chain connects TRBV7-8 to TRBJ1-1, with unresolved D. V was pared by 7 bases and J by 3 bases, with 12 bases between. This CDR3 spans 13 amino acids. Germline CDR1 and CDR2: SGHVS and FQNEAQ. CDR3 amino acids: CASIPEKHTEAFF. The CDR3 nucleotides are TGTGCCAGCATCCCGGAGAAGCACACTGAAGCTTTCTTT.

The J gene is TRBJ1-2, the V gene TRBV7-8, with TRBD1 as a possible D gene (5 bases). Per germline, CDR1 SGHVS and CDR2 FQNEAQ. V was pared by 4 bases and J by 3 bases, with 21 bases between. This CDR3 region has 17 residues. Here the CDR3 reads CASSSPGMSLSHYGYTF. DNA of the CDR3: TGTGCCAGCAGCTCTCCAGGGATGTCCCTTTCCCACTATGGCTACACCTTC.

The sample holds one count of this clone. The chain's CDR3 is CASSSRGQGAGETQYF. The CDR3 DNA reads TGTGCCAGTAGTTCGAGGGGACAGGGGGCTGGAGAGACCCAGTACTTC. This sequence joins TRBV19 and TRBJ2-5; 12 bases line up with TRBD1. The germline V gene has CDR1 LNHDA and CDR2 SQIVND (reference sequence). Trimming took 5 bases from V and 4 from J; bases not matched to a gene: 8. The CDR3 is 16 residues long.

This clone has only a few counts. The chain combines TRBV9 with TRBJ2-5; 9 positions match TRBD2. J was trimmed by 1 base and V by 0 bases; bases with no gene match: 4. In germline, CDR1 is SGDLS, CDR2 YYNGEE. This CDR3 is 16 amino acids long. The CDR3 protein is CASSVGASGAQETQYF. The CDR3, as DNA: TGTGCCAGCAGCGTAGGAGCTAGCGGGGCCCAAGAGACCCAGTACTTC.

V gene TRBV5-6 combines with J gene TRBJ2-1; 10 nucleotides line up with TRBD1. Looked up from germline, CDR1 is SGHDT and CDR2 is YYEEEE. The CDR3 extends over 15 amino acids. Germline trimming cut 0 bases from V and 8 bases from J; bases unmatched to any gene: 5. The CDR3 spells CASSLGDRGRYEQFF. CDR3 DNA sequence: TGTGCCAGCAGCTTGGGGGACAGGGGAAGATATGAGCAGTTCTTC.

This clone was counted a single time. The chain carries TRBV3-1 (or the pseudogene TRBV3-2) and TRBJ1-3; 10 bases agree with TRBD1. The J segment lost 2 bases and the V segment lost 4 bases, leaving 5 bases of the junction unmatched. Looked up from germline, CDR1 is LGHDT and CDR2 is YNNKEL (reference sequence). The CDR3 runs 16 residues. The CDR3 DNA sequence: TGTGCCAGCAGCCGCGGACAGGGGGATGCTGGAAACACCATATATTTT. It is translated as CASSRGQGDAGNTIYF.

The J gene is TRBJ2-1, the V gene TRBV3-1 (or the pseudogene TRBV3-2); 13 bases map to TRBD2. The CDR3 extends over 15 amino acids. Unmatched junction bases numbered 5, after V lost 4 bases and J lost 8 bases. Germline CDR1 LGHDT, CDR2 YNNKEL (reference sequence). The CDR3 here is CASSRGLAGVDEQFF. CDR3 DNA: TGTGCCAGCAGCCGAGGACTAGCGGGAGTAGATGAGCAGTTCTTC.

The chain combines TRBV3-1 (or the pseudogene TRBV3-2) with TRBJ2-5; TRBD2 might be the D (7 bases). V was clipped by 0 bases and J by 1 base, with 15 bases between them. Germline lookup yields CDR1 LGHDT and CDR2 YNNKEL (reference sequence). The CDR3 is 17 amino acids. The CDR3 loop reads CASSQDLGGGPQETQYF. Written as DNA, the CDR3 is TGTGCCAGCAGCCAAGATCTAGGGGGGGGGCCCCAAGAGACCCAGTACTTC.

The genes are TRBV11-2 and TRBJ1-1; D gene uncertain. V was cut by 5 bases and J by 1 base, with 11 bases left in between. The CDR3 contains 14 residues. The germline CDR1 and CDR2 sequences are SGHAT and FQNNGV. This chain's CDR3 is CASSASGGNTEAFF. CDR3 bases: TGTGCCAGCAGCGCCTCAGGAGGGAACACTGAAGCTTTCTTT.

This sequence joins TRBV2 and TRBJ2-1, with D perhaps matching TRBD1 (7 bases). Per germline, CDR1 SNHLY and CDR2 FYNNEI. This CDR3 is 15 amino acids long. V lost 6 bases and J 6 bases, leaving 18 bases between the germline ends. The CDR3 coding sequence is TGTGCCAGCAGAGAATCCCCTCAGGGGGGCAATGAGCAGTTCTTC. Amino acids: CASRESPQGGNEQFF.

V and J are TRBV18 and TRBJ2-7; 9 positions match TRBD1. Germline lookup yields CDR1 KGHSH and CDR2 LQKENI. This CDR3 contains 13 residues. The ends lost 5 bases at V and 3 bases at J; junction bases unmatched: 2. The DNA of the CDR3 is TGTGCCAGCTCAATGACAGGGGGCTACGAGCAGTACTTC. This sequence encodes CASSMTGGYEQYF. Full variable domain (missing parts from reference TRBV18 and TRBJ2-7): NAGVMQNPRHLVRRRGQEARLRCSPMKGHSHVYWYRQLPEEGLKFMVYLQKENIIDESGMPKERFSAEFPKEGPSILRIQQVVRGDSAAYFCASSMTGGYEQYFGPGTRLTVT.

The rearrangement uses TRBV30 and TRBJ2-1; a weak D match, TRBD2 (5 bases). The length of the CDR3 is 19 residues. The germline V gene encodes CDR1 GTSNPN and CDR2 SVGIG (reference sequence). Trimming shortened V by 0 bases and J by 12 bases, and 33 bases separated the two germline ends. The DNA of the CDR3 is TGTGCCTGGAGTGTATCCAGGAGCCCCGGGATTAGGTATAGCCCGGGGCAGTTCTTC. Its protein product is CAWSVSRSPGIRYSPGQFF.

This chain uses TRBV29-1 with TRBJ2-7; a weak D match, TRBD1 (6 bases). The germline V gene has CDR1 SQVTM and CDR2 ANQGSEA. This CDR3 is built from 12 residues. Deletions cut 3 bases from V and 5 bases from J, with 11 bases between. The CDR3 region has the DNA TGCAGCGTTGACAGGGGTGGCCACGAGCAGTACTTC. Translation gives CSVDRGGHEQYF.

This clone was seen only once. The chain has TRBV7-2 and TRBJ2-3; unclear D gene. The CDR3 is 14 residues long. Between the trimmed V and J ends, which lost 0 bases and 3 bases, there was a span of 7 bases. CDR1 and CDR2 (germline): SGHTA, FQGNSA. Here the CDR3 reads CASSLAWATDTQYF. In DNA, the CDR3 is TGTGCCAGCAGCTTAGCTTGGGCGACAGATACGCAGTATTTT.

This clone appeared a single time. The rearrangement joins TRBV19 to TRBJ2-3; possibly TRBD1 for D (5 bases). V lost 6 bases and J lost 3, with 19 bases in between. Germline V CDR1 and CDR2: LNHDA, SQIVND (reference sequence). This CDR3 comprises 16 residues. CDR3 sequence reads: CASSPRQTYTTDTQYF. The CDR3, as DNA: TGTGCCAGTAGCCCTAGACAGACCTACACAACAGATACGCAGTATTTT.

The chain recombines TRBV30 with TRBJ1-6; D gene unclear. V was pared by 3 bases and J by 5 bases, with 11 bases between. The CDR3 length is 14 residues. CDR1 and CDR2 from the germline V gene are GTSNPN and SVGIG (reference sequence). CDR3 in amino acids: CAWSPTRNNSPLHF. In nucleotides, the CDR3 is TGTGCCTGGAGCCCGACACGTAATAATTCACCCCTCCACTTT.

This chain links TRBV6-5 with TRBJ1-6, with 8 positions matching TRBD1. CDR3 length: 14 residues. CDR1 and CDR2 (germline): MNHEY, SVGAGI. V lost 9 bases, J lost 10 bases, and 11 bases stayed unmatched. The CDR3 is CASSSGQGGSPLHF. DNA of the CDR3: TGTGCCAGTTCGTCCGGACAGGGCGGATCACCCCTCCACTTT.

This chain uses TRBV7-2 with TRBJ2-7; 9 bases match TRBD2. This CDR3 has 13 residues. The ends lost 3 bases at V and 3 bases at J; junction bases unmatched: 0. Germline-derived CDR1 and CDR2 are SGHTA and FQGNSA. The CDR3 DNA follows: TGTGCCAGCAGCTTTAGCGGGAGCTACGAGCAGTACTTC. Translating gives CASSFSGSYEQYF.

The genes are TRBV6-2 or TRBV6-3 and TRBJ1-1; D gene uncertain. This CDR3 has 13 amino acids. Germline V CDR1 and CDR2: MNHEY, SVGEGT. Trimming shortened V by 0 bases and J by 5 bases, and 7 bases separated the two germline ends. Here the CDR3 reads CASSYSFQTEAFF. CDR3 DNA sequence: TGTGCCAGCAGTTACTCGTTCCAGACTGAAGCTTTCTTT.